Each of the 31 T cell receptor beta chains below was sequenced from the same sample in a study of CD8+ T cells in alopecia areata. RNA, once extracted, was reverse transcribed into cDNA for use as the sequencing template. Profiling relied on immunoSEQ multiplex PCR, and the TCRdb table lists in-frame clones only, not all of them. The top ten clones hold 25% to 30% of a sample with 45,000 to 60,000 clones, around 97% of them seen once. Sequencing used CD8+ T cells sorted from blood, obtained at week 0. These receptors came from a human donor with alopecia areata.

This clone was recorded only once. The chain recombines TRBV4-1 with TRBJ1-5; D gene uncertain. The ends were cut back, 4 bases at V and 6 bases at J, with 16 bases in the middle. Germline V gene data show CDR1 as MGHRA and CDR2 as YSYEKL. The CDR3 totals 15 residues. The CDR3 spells CASSPLAEASQPQHF. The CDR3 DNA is TGCGCCAGCAGCCCCCTTGCCGAAGCTAGTCAGCCCCAGCATTTT.

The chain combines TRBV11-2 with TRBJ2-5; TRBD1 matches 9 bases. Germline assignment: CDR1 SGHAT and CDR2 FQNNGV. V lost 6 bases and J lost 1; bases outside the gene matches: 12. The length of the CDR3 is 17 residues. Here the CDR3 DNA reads TGTGCCAGCAGGCCTAACCGGGACAGGGCCCGCCAAGAGACCCAGTACTTC. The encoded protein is CASRPNRDRARQETQYF.

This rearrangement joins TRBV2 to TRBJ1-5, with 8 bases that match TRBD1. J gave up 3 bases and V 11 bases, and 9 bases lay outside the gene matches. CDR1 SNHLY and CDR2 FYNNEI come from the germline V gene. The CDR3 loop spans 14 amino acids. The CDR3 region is CAAGGRGHNQPQHF. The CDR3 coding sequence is TGTGCCGCGGGGGGCAGGGGGCACAATCAGCCCCAGCATTTT.

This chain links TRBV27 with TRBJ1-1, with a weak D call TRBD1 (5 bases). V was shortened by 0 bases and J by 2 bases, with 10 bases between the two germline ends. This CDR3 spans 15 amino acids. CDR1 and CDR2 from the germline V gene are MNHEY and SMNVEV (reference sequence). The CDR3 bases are TGTGCCAGCAGTTTATCCGCCGGGGCTAACACTGAAGCTTTCTTT. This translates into CASSLSAGANTEAFF.

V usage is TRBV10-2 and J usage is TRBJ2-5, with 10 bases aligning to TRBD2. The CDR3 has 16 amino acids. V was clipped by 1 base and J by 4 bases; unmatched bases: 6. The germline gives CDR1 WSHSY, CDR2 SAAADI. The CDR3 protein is CASSEFQRGGPETQYF. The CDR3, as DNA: TGCGCCAGCAGTGAGTTCCAGCGGGGGGGCCCAGAGACCCAGTACTTC.

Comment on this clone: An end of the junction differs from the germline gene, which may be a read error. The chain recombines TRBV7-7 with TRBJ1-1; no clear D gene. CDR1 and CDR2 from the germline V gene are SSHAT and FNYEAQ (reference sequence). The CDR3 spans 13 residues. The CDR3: CASSFKVNTEAFF. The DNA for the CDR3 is TGTGCTAGCAGCTTTAAGGTGAACACTGAAGCTTTCTTT.

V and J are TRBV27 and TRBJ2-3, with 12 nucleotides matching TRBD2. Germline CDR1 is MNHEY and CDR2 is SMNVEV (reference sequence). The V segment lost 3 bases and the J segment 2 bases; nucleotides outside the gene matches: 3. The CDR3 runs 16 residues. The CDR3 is CASSLTSGGSTDTQYF. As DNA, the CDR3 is TGTGCCAGCAGTTTGACTAGCGGGGGCTCCACAGATACGCAGTATTTT.

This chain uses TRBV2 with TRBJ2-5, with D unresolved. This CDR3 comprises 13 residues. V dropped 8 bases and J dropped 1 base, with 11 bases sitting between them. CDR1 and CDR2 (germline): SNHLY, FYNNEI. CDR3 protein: CASSLPSQETQYF. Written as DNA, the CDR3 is TGTGCCAGCTCCCTACCTAGCCAAGAGACCCAGTACTTC.

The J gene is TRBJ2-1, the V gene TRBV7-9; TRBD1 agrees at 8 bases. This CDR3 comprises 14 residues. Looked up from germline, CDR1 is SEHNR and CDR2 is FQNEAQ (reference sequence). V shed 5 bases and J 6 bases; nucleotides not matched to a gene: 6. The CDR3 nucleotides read TGTGCCAGCAGCATAACCGGGACAGGCAATGAGCAGTTCTTC. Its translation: CASSITGTGNEQFF. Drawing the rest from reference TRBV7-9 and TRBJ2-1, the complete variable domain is DTGVSQNPRHKITKRGQNVTFRCDPISEHNRLYWYRQTLGQGPEFLTYFQNEAQLEKSRLLSDRFSAERPKGSFSTLEIQRTEQGDSAMYLCASSITGTGNEQFFGPGTRLTVL.

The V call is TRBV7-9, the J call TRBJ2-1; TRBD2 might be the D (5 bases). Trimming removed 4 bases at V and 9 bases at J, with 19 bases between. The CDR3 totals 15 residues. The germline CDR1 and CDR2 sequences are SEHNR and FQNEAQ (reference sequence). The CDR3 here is CASSSAGGSLGEQFF. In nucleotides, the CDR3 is TGTGCCAGCAGCTCCGCCGGAGGTAGCCTCGGTGAGCAGTTCTTC.

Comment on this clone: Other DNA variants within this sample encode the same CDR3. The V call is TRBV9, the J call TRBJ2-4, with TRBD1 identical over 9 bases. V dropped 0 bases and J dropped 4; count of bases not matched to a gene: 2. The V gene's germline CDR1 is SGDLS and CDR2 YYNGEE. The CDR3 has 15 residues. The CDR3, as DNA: TGTGCCAGCAGCGTAGCCGGACAGGGGAAAAACATTCAGTACTTC. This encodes CASSVAGQGKNIQYF.

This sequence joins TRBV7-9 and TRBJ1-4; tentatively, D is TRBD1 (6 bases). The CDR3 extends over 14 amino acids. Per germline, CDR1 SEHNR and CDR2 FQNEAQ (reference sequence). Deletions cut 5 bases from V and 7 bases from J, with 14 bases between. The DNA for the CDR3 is TGTGCCAGCAGCCAAGTTCTCAGGGGTGAAAAACTGTTTTTT. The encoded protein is CASSQVLRGEKLFF.

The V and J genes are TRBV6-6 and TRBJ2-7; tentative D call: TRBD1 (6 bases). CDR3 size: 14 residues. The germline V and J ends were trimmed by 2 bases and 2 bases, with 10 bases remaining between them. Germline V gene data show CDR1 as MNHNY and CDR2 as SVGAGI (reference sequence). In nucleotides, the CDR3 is TGTGCCAGCAGTTACACAGGGTCTACCTACGAGCAGTACTTC. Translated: CASSYTGSTYEQYF.

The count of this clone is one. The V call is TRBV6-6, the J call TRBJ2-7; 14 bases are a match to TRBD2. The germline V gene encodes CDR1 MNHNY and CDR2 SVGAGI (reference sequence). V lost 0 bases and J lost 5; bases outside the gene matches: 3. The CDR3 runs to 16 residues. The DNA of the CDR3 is TGTGCCAGCAGTTACTCGATGGGACTAGCGGGGGACGAGCAGTACTTC. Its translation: CASSYSMGLAGDEQYF.

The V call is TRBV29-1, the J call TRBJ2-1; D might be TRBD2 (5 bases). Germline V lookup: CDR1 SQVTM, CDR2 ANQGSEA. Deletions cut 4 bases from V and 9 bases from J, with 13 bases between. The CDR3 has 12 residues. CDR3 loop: CSVGYSASEQFF. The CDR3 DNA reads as TGCAGCGTTGGTTATAGCGCGAGTGAGCAGTTCTTC.

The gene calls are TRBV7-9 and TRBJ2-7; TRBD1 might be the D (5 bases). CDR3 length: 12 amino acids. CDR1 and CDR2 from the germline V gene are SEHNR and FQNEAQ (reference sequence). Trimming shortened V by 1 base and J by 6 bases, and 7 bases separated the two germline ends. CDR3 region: CASSLVTGEQYF. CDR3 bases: TGTGCCAGCAGCTTAGTTACAGGCGAGCAGTACTTC.

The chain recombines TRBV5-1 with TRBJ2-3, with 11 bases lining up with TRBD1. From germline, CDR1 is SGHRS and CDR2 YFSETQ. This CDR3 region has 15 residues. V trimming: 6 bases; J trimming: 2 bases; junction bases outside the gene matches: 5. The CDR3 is CASTRDRGYTDTQYF. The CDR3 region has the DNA TGCGCCAGCACCAGGGACAGGGGGTACACAGATACGCAGTATTTT.

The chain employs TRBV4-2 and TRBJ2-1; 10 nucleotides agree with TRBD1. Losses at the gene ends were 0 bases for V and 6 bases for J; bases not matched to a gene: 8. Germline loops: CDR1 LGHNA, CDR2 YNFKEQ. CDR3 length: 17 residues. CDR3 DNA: TGTGCCAGCAGCCAAGATATACGGGACAGGGGAGTCAATGAGCAGTTCTTC. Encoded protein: CASSQDIRDRGVNEQFF.

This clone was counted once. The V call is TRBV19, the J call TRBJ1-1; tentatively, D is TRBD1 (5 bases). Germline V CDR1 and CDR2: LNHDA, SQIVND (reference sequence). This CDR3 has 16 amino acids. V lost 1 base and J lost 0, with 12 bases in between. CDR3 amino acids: CASSIGVGGMNTEAFF. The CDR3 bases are TGTGCCAGTAGTATAGGGGTCGGGGGAATGAACACTGAAGCTTTCTTT.

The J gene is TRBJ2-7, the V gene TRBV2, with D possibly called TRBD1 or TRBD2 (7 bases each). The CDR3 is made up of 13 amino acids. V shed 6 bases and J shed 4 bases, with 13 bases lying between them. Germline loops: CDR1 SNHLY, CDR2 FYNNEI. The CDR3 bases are TGTGCCAGCAGACCCAGGGGGGGATACGAGCAGTACTTC. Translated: CASRPRGGYEQYF.

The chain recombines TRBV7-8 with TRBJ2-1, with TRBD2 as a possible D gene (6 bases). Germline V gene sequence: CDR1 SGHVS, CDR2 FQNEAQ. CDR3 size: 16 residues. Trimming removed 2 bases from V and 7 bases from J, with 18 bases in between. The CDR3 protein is CASSLIGREDRNEQFF. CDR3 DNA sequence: TGTGCCAGCAGCTTAATCGGCAGGGAGGATAGGAATGAGCAGTTCTTC.

The CDR3 DNA reads as TGTGCCAGCAGCTCCCGGGACCTGTTCTACGAGCAGTACTTC. This translates into CASSSRDLFYEQYF. This chain uses TRBV7-9 with TRBJ2-7, with D possibly called TRBD1 or TRBD2 (5 bases each). The V end lost 4 bases, the J end lost 3 bases, and 13 bases lay between the germline ends. The germline gives CDR1 SEHNR, CDR2 FQNEAQ (reference sequence). The CDR3 contains 14 residues.

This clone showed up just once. The CDR3 here is CASSPEGWANTEAFF. CDR3 DNA sequence: TGTGCCAGCTCACCGGAAGGGTGGGCCAACACTGAAGCTTTCTTT. The V and J genes are TRBV18 and TRBJ1-1, with D unresolved. The CDR3 has 15 amino acids. CDR1 is KGHSH, CDR2 LQKENI, per germline. The V and J ends lost 3 bases and 2 bases respectively, with 13 bases between them.

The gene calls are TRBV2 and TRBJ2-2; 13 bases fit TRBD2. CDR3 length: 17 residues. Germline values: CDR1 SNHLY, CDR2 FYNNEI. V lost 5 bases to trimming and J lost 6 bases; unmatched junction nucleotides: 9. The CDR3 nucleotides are TGTGCCAGCAGTAGACTAGCGGGGGGACGACCCCCCGGGGAGCTGTTTTTT. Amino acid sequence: CASSRLAGGRPPGELFF.

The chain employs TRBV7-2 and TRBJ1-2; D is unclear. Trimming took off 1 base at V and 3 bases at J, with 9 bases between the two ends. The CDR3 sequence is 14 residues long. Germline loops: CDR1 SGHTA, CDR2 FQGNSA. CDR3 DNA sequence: TGTGCCAGCAGCTTAGGTATTTCGGACTATGGCTACACCTTC. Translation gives CASSLGISDYGYTF.

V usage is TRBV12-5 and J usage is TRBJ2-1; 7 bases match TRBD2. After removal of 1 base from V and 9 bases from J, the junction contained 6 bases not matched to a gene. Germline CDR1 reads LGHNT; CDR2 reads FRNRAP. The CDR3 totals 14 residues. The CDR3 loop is CASGLDGTNTEQFF. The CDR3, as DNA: TGTGCTAGTGGTTTGGACGGGACTAACACTGAGCAGTTCTTC.

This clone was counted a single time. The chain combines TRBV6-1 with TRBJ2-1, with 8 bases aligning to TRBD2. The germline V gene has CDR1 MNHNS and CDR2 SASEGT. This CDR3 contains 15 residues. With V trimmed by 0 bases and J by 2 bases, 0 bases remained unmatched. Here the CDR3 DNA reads TGTGCCAGCAGTGAAGCTAGCGGGGCCTACAATGAGCAGTTCTTC. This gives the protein CASSEASGAYNEQFF.

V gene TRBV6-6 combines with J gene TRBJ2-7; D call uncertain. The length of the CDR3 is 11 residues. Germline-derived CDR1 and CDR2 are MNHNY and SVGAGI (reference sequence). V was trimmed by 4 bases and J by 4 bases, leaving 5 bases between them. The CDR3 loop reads CASSWSYEQYF. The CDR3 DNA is TGTGCCAGCAGTTGGAGTTACGAGCAGTACTTC.

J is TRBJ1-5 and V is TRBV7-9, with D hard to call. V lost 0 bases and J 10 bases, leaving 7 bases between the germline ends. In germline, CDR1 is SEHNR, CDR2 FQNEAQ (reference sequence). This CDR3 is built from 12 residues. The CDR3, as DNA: TGTGCCAGCAGCTTAGCGGCATACCCCCAGCATTTT. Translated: CASSLAAYPQHF.

This chain's CDR3 is CASSHPTLNTEAFF. CDR3 bases: TGTGCCAGCAGCCATCCAACTTTGAACACTGAAGCTTTCTTT. The chain combines TRBV4-2 with TRBJ1-1; no reliable D call. The CDR3 has 14 residues. Trimming left V 3 bases short and J 0 bases short, with 8 bases between. CDR1 and CDR2 from the germline V gene are LGHNA and YNFKEQ.

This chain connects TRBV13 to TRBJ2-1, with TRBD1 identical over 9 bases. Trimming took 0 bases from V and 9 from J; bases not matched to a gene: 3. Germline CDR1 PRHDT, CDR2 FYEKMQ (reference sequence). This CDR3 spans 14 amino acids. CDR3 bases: TGTGCCAGCAGCTTAGGGGGGACAGGGTTTGAGCAGTTCTTC. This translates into CASSLGGTGFEQFF.